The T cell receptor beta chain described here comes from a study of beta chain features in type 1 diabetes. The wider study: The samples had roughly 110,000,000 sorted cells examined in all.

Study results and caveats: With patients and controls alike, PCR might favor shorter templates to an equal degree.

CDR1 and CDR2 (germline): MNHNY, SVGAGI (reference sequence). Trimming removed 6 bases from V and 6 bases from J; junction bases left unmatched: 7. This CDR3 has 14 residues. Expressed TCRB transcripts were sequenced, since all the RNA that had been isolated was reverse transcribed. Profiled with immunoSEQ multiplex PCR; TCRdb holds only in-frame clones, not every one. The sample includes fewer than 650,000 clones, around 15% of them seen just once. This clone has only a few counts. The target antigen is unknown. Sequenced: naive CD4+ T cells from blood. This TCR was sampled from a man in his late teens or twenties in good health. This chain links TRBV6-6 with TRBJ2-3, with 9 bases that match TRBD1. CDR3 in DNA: TGTGCCAGCAGCCCCGGACAGGGGACCGATACGCAGTATTTT. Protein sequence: CASSPGQGTDTQYF.